The present entry profiles one T cell receptor beta chain with its context. The antigen is undetermined. The CDR3 extends over 13 amino acids. Trimming took 4 bases from V and 4 from J, leaving 8 bases between them. Germline loops: CDR1 SGHDT, CDR2 YYEEEE. The source of the sample is a study of CD8+ T cells in alopecia areata. Study conclusions and caveats: Sequencing of scalp samples also includes resident alphabeta T cells from normal skin. Compared with normal scalp, lesional scalp had higher clonality and more expanded CD8+ clones.

Investigators isolated RNA and reverse transcribed it into cDNA to act as the sequencing template. Profiling relied on immunoSEQ multiplex PCR, and the TCRdb table lists in-frame clones only, not all of them. The sample records some 150,000 clones, about 70% being singletons. J is TRBJ2-2 and V is TRBV5-6; D may be TRBD2 (5 bases). Source: CD8+ T cells sorted from blood, taken at week 0. The sequence was collected from a human donor with alopecia areata. The CDR3 DNA reads as TGTGCCAGCAGCGACTACAGCACCGGGGAGCTGTTTTTT. It codes for CASSDYSTGELFF.